The table lists the clone carrying this TCR beta chain with a count of one. The antigen remains undetermined. This entry belongs to a study of vaccination and CD4 T cells after COVID-19. Regarding treatment: roughly 11-day PBMC culture with coronavirus spike peptide pools or control peptides (ViraFEST assay). The CDR3 extends over 18 amino acids. Per germline, CDR1 MNHEY and CDR2 SVGEGT. J gave up 2 bases and V 2 bases, and 12 bases lay outside the gene matches. Sequencing of the DNA from cultured CD4+ T cells was carried out with the Oncomine TCR Beta short-read assay. TCRdb independently ran MiXCR on the PCR reads; one entry per CDR3 protein. The sample has approximately 20,000 distinct CDR3 sequences, 50% seen once.

The sample consisted of CD4+ T cells from blood, cultured in vitro. The source of this sequence is a human donor who had recovered from COVID-19. The V gene is TRBV6-2 or TRBV6-3, the J gene TRBJ2-7; TRBD1 matches 10 bases. Here the CDR3 reads CASSYPGTGDPGAYEQYF. CDR3 nucleotide sequence: TGTGCCAGCAGTTACCCCGGGACAGGGGACCCCGGGGCCTACGAGCAGTACTTC.